This T cell receptor beta chain is drawn from a study of blood T cell repertoires in COVID-19. About the study: Acute and convalescent COVID-19 samples came from the United States, Italy and Spain.

Allocation to cohorts depended on clinical history reported by the participants. In Cohort 3, a recovered donor had either two negative PCRs, clearance, or symptom resolution. The CDR3 sequence is 12 residues long. With V trimmed by 6 bases and J by 8 bases, 4 bases remained unmatched. The germline CDR1 and CDR2 sequences are KGHSH and LQKENI. The protocol was immunoSEQ multiplex PCR, while the TCRdb copy is restricted to in-frame clones and leaves out a portion. The sample lists 150,000 to 200,000 clones; more than 65% were seen once. This sequence was found in a man aged 35 to 55 who had recovered from COVID-19. The genes are TRBV18 and TRBJ2-1; 7 nucleotides match TRBD1. The source material was PBMCs or T cells enriched from blood (not recorded which). The CDR3 sequence is CASSRTGDEQFF. Written as DNA, the CDR3 is TGTGCCAGCTCTCGAACAGGGGATGAGCAGTTCTTC.